Below, 20 T cell receptor beta chains from the same sample are listed, as sequenced in a study of blood T cell repertoires in COVID-19. The data were produced by immunoSEQ multiplex PCR, yet TCRdb's version contains in-frame clones alone and is incomplete. The sample records 250,000 to 300,000 clones, around 90% being singletons. The material sequenced was PBMCs or T cells enriched from blood (not recorded which). The receptor set was obtained from a woman aged 40 to 50 who had recovered from COVID-19.

The chain carries TRBV2 and TRBJ1-4; perhaps TRBD1 as D (5 bases). This CDR3 is built from 14 residues. V was clipped by 5 bases and J by 8 bases, with 15 bases between them. Germline values: CDR1 SNHLY, CDR2 FYNNEI. CDR3 nucleotide sequence: TGTGCCAGCAGTCCACAGGCTGGATGGGAAAAACTGTTTTTT. This sequence encodes CASSPQAGWEKLFF.

This chain joins TRBV20-1 and TRBJ2-7, with D perhaps matching TRBD2 (5 bases). Trimming stripped 5 bases from V and 1 base from J, with 18 bases between. This CDR3 comprises 15 residues. Germline lookup yields CDR1 DFQATT and CDR2 SNEGSKA (reference sequence). The chain's CDR3 is CSAGDTASSSYEQYF. CDR3 in DNA: TGCAGTGCTGGTGACACAGCTAGCTCGTCCTACGAGCAGTACTTC.

This clone was seen a few times. The chain recombines TRBV10-2 with TRBJ1-1; TRBD1 might be the D (5 bases). Germline lookup yields CDR1 WSHSY and CDR2 SAAADI. This CDR3 comprises 13 residues. V shed 5 bases and J shed 1 base, with 8 bases lying between them. The CDR3 bases are TGCGCCAGCAGTACAGGCCGGAACACTGAAGCTTTCTTT. Protein: CASSTGRNTEAFF.

This clone was recorded once. V gene TRBV5-1 combines with J gene TRBJ2-1; TRBD1 matches 7 bases. The CDR3 is 14 residues long. J gave up 5 bases and V 6 bases, and 8 bases lay outside the gene matches. Germline CDR1 reads SGHRS; CDR2 reads YFSETQ. This CDR3 reads CASTLQGNDNEQFF. The CDR3 DNA sequence: TGCGCCAGCACCCTACAGGGGAATGACAATGAGCAGTTCTTC.

The V and J genes are TRBV6-2 or TRBV6-3 and TRBJ2-2; 9 bases fit TRBD1. The germline gives CDR1 MNHEY, CDR2 SVGEGT. Germline trimming cut 4 bases from V and 4 bases from J; bases unmatched to any gene: 4. The CDR3 spans 15 residues. CDR3 protein: CASSSTGGITGELFF. For the CDR3, the DNA is TGTGCCAGCAGTTCTACAGGGGGCATCACCGGGGAGCTGTTTTTT.

The chain uses TRBV11-2 and TRBJ1-6; D unclear. The CDR3 is 13 residues long. V was shortened by 4 bases and J by 10 bases, with 11 bases between the two germline ends. Germline CDR1 is SGHAT and CDR2 is FQNNGV. The CDR3 region is CASSSGPSSPLHF. Written as DNA, the CDR3 is TGTGCCAGCAGCTCAGGCCCCTCCTCACCCCTCCACTTT.

Comment on this clone: One junction end disagrees with the germline gene, perhaps due to a read error. The rearrangement links TRBV7-8 to TRBJ1-4; D is perhaps TRBD1 (6 bases). This CDR3 is built from 14 residues. Germline V gene sequence: CDR1 SGHVS, CDR2 FQNEAQ. The CDR3 DNA is TGTGCCAGCAGCTTAGTGCCGGGACATGAGAAACTGTTTTTT. This gives the protein CASSLVPGHEKLFF.

The chain couples TRBV7-9 to TRBJ1-5, with D possibly matching TRBD1 (6 bases). The CDR3 covers 14 residues. Between the trimmed V and J ends, which lost 3 bases and 3 bases, there was a span of 9 bases. Germline V gene lookup returns CDR1 SEHNR and CDR2 FQNEAQ (reference sequence). The CDR3 DNA reads TGTGCCAGCAGCTTGGGACACCTCAATCAGCCCCAGCATTTT. Its protein product is CASSLGHLNQPQHF.

V gene TRBV5-1 combines with J gene TRBJ1-2; 7 bases line up with TRBD1. Germline CDR1 reads SGHRS; CDR2 reads YFSETQ. The CDR3 totals 14 residues. V trimming: 4 bases; J trimming: 7 bases; junction bases outside the gene matches: 10. This CDR3 reads CASSKGQEYSGYTF. The CDR3 DNA follows: TGCGCCAGCAGCAAAGGACAGGAATATTCTGGCTACACCTTC.

The rearrangement uses TRBV5-1 and TRBJ2-1, with 10 bases aligning to TRBD2. CDR1 SGHRS and CDR2 YFSETQ come from the germline V gene. The J segment lost 10 bases and the V segment lost 4 bases, leaving 11 bases of the junction unmatched. There are 15 residues in the CDR3. This CDR3 is CASSPVVAGGGEQFF. The CDR3 nucleotides are TGCGCCAGCAGCCCCGTGGTAGCGGGAGGTGGGGAGCAGTTCTTC. Based on the CDR3 plus reference TRBV5-1 and TRBJ2-1, the full variable domain is KAGVTQTPRYLIKTRGQQVTLSCSPISGHRSVSWYQQTPGQGLQFLFEYFSETQRNKGNFPGRFSGRQFSNSRSEMNVSTLELGDSALYLCASSPVVAGGGEQFFGPGTRLTVL.

The chain uses TRBV18 and TRBJ2-3; D is possibly TRBD1 (5 bases). CDR1 KGHSH and CDR2 LQKENI come from the germline V gene. V was pared by 1 base and J by 4 bases, with 9 bases between. This CDR3 region has 14 residues. The CDR3: CASSPQTRADTQYF. CDR3 nucleotides: TGTGCCAGCTCACCACAAACCAGGGCAGATACGCAGTATTTT.

The V call is TRBV5-8, the J call TRBJ2-1, with TRBD2 matching over 12 bases. V shed 4 bases, J shed 7 bases, and the junction held 12 bases outside the gene matches. Germline V gene data show CDR1 as SGHTS and CDR2 as YDEGEE. The CDR3 has 17 amino acids. This CDR3 reads CASSPATGTSGSNEQFF. DNA of the CDR3: TGTGCCAGCAGCCCGGCCACCGGGACTAGCGGGTCTAATGAGCAGTTCTTC.

This rearrangement joins TRBV5-8 to TRBJ1-2, with TRBD1 matching 10 bases. Trimming took 0 bases from V and 8 from J; bases not matched to a gene: 7. The CDR3 covers 15 residues. CDR1 SGHTS and CDR2 YDEGEE come from the germline V gene. DNA for the CDR3: TGTGCCAGCAGCTTGGTAGACAGGGGGCAAGGAGGCTACACCTTC. It is translated as CASSLVDRGQGGYTF.

The chain recombines TRBV10-2 with TRBJ2-7; 9 positions agree with TRBD1. Per the germline V gene, CDR1 is WSHSY and CDR2 is SAAADI. J gave up 3 bases and V 6 bases, and 9 bases lay outside the gene matches. The CDR3 loop spans 15 amino acids. The CDR3 coding sequence is TGCGCCAGCAGGGGAACAGGGGGCTCGGACTACGAGCAGTACTTC. This encodes CASRGTGGSDYEQYF.

V and J are TRBV9 and TRBJ2-1; TRBD2 matches at 8 bases. CDR1 SGDLS and CDR2 YYNGEE come from the germline V gene. The CDR3 is 15 residues long. J lost 4 bases, V lost 2 bases, and 5 bases had no gene match. CDR3 residues: CASSVQRESYNEQFF. The CDR3, as DNA: TGTGCCAGCAGCGTCCAGCGGGAGAGTTACAATGAGCAGTTCTTC. The full variable domain, rest sourced from reference TRBV9 and TRBJ2-1, is DSGVTQTPKHLITATGQRVTLRCSPRSGDLSVYWYQQSLDQGLQFLIQYYNGEERAKGNILERFSAQQFPDLHSELNLSSLELGDSALYFCASSVQRESYNEQFFGPGTRLTVL.

This chain connects TRBV29-1 to TRBJ2-1; TRBD2 matches at 10 bases. The CDR3 sequence is 12 residues long. Germline loops: CDR1 SQVTM, CDR2 ANQGSEA. J was trimmed by 12 bases and V by 7 bases; bases with no gene match: 9. The CDR3 nucleotides read TGCAGCGGGGGAGAGCGGGAGGGAGGGCAGTTCTTC. Translation gives CSGGEREGGQFF.

The rearrangement joins TRBV9 to TRBJ1-1; the match to TRBD1 covers 8 bases. Germline V gene data show CDR1 as SGDLS and CDR2 as YYNGEE. V lost 4 bases to trimming and J lost 6 bases; unmatched junction nucleotides: 8. The CDR3 consists of 14 residues. This CDR3 is CASSPRGQVAEAFF. The CDR3 DNA is TGTGCCAGCAGCCCCCGGGGACAGGTCGCTGAAGCTTTCTTT.

This chain connects TRBV6-5 to TRBJ1-2, with D possibly being TRBD1 (6 bases). V lost 6 bases, J lost 2 bases, and 16 bases lay in between. The CDR3 runs to 15 residues. The germline V gene has CDR1 MNHEY and CDR2 SVGAGI. The CDR3: CASRDSGALNYGYTF. In DNA, the CDR3 is TGTGCCAGCAGGGACAGTGGGGCTCTAAACTATGGCTACACCTTC.

This clone was seen more than once but under ten times. The chain joins TRBV27 to TRBJ1-6; 8 bases line up with TRBD1. Trimming at V came to 5 bases and at J to 10 bases, leaving 10 bases not matched to a gene. This CDR3 region has 15 residues. Germline V gene sequence: CDR1 MNHEY, CDR2 SMNVEV (reference sequence). CDR3 DNA: TGTGCCAGCAGTCCCTCAGGGGGCCTAATGTCACCCCTCCACTTT. Its protein is CASSPSGGLMSPLHF.

The chain carries TRBV15 and TRBJ1-2; 7 bases map to TRBD1. The CDR3 is 14 residues long. Looked up from germline, CDR1 is LNHNV and CDR2 is YYDKDF (reference sequence). V lost 6 bases, J lost 4 bases, and 8 bases stayed unmatched. The CDR3 nucleotides read TGTGCCACCAGGAAAAAACGGGACAGCTATGGCTACACCTTC. The encoded protein is CATRKKRDSYGYTF.